Following are 14 T cell receptor beta chains from one sample sequenced in a study of glioma-infiltrating T cells. Using RNA template, CDR3s of TCR alpha and beta were amplified with iRepertoire arm-PCR. TCRdb re-analysed the multiplex PCR reads in MiXCR, keeping a single row per CDR3 protein. Among over 70,000 distinct CDR3 sequences listed, 23% were seen once. The sample comprised glioma tissue, nonneoplastic brain tissue, or PBMCs (not recorded which). Receptors originate from a human donor with low-grade glioma or glioblastoma, undergoing nonglioma brain surgery, or in good health (not recorded which).

Of note for this clonotype: Its ends do not fully match the called genes, so a read error is possible. This sequence joins TRBV7-2 and TRBJ1-5; no firm D call. The germline V gene encodes CDR1 SGHTA and CDR2 FQGNSA. CDR3 size: 12 residues. CDR3 in DNA: TGTGCCAGCTCTTATAGCAATCATCCCCAGCATTTT. It yields the protein CASSYSNHPQHF. Together with reference TRBV7-2 and TRBJ1-5, the CDR3 gives the full variable domain: GAGVSQSPSNKVTEKGKDVELRCDPISGHTALYWYRQSLGQGLEFLIYFQGNSAPDKSGLPSDRFSAERTGGSVSTLTIQRTQQEDSAVYLCASSYSNHPQHFGDGTRLSIL.

This clonotype is medium-sized. This sequence joins TRBV27 and TRBJ2-5, with 8 bases fitting TRBD2. The V gene end was trimmed by 5 bases and the J gene end by 7 bases; junction bases not matched to a gene: 9. Germline assignment: CDR1 MNHEY and CDR2 SMNVEV (reference sequence). This CDR3 comprises 14 residues. CDR3 bases: TGTGCCAGCAGTCTCGGACTAGCCGCAGGGACCCAGTACTTC. Its protein is CASSLGLAAGTQYF.

About this clonotype: A much larger clonotype is one base distant, so this may be a read error. The rearrangement joins TRBV19 to TRBJ1-2; 9 bases agree with TRBD1. Losses at the gene ends were 4 bases for V and 7 bases for J; bases not matched to a gene: 10. Germline assignment: CDR1 LNHDA and CDR2 SQIVND (reference sequence). The length of the CDR3 is 15 residues. The CDR3 protein is CASSTQGARIPGYTF. The CDR3, as DNA: TGTGCCAGTAGTACACAGGGGGCGAGAATTCCTGGCTACACCTTC.

This clonotype rates as medium-sized. This chain joins TRBV6-1 and TRBJ1-1, with D tentatively TRBD1 (6 bases). V was clipped by 4 bases and J by 0 bases, with 12 bases between them. The CDR3 is 15 residues long. Germline CDR1 MNHNS, CDR2 SASEGT. Written as DNA, the CDR3 is TGTGCCAGCAGTGTAGGACAGATCATGAACACTGAAGCTTTCTTT. The encoded protein is CASSVGQIMNTEAFF.

This clonotype has a count of ten or more. CDR3 sequence (DNA): TGCAGTGCTAGTGCCGGGACAGAGTCGTGGGAGCAGTACTTC. Residues: CSASAGTESWEQYF. The V call is TRBV20-1, the J call TRBJ2-7; the match to TRBD1 covers 7 bases. Germline loops: CDR1 DFQATT, CDR2 SNEGSKA (reference sequence). This CDR3 has 14 residues. V trimming: 3 bases; J trimming: 7 bases; junction bases outside the gene matches: 12.

Many counts were recorded for this clonotype. The chain carries TRBV20-1 and TRBJ2-1; TRBD2 is a possible D gene (5 bases). Germline CDR1 is DFQATT and CDR2 is SNEGSKA (reference sequence). Trimming took off 0 bases at V and 2 bases at J, with 11 bases between the two ends. This CDR3 has 15 amino acids. The CDR3 DNA follows: TGCAGTGCTAGAGATGGAGGAAGCCCCTACAATGAGCAGTTCTTC. Amino acid sequence: CSARDGGSPYNEQFF.

Note on this clonotype: A much larger clonotype is one base distant, so this may be a read error. V usage is TRBV2 and J usage is TRBJ1-3; D is uncertain. This CDR3 comprises 14 residues. Germline CDR1 reads SNHLY; CDR2 reads FYNNEI. DNA of the CDR3: TGTGCCAGCATGGTCCAGTACTCTGGAAACGCCATATATTTT. It is translated as CASMVQYSGNAIYF. The full variable domain, rest sourced from reference TRBV2 and TRBJ1-3, is EPEVTQTPSHQVTQMGQEVILRCVPISNHLYFYWYRQILGQKVEFLVSFYNNEISEKSEIFDDQFSVERPDGSNFTLKIRSTKLEDSAMYFCASMVQYSGNAIYFGEGSWLTVV.

V and J are TRBV7-9 and TRBJ2-5; D gene unclear. CDR3 size: 15 residues. Germline V lookup: CDR1 SEHNR, CDR2 FQNEAQ (reference sequence). The V and J ends lost 2 bases and 2 bases respectively, with 12 bases between them. The CDR3 bases are TGTGCCAGCAGCTTAATTGTAGGCGGTCAAGAGACCCAGTACTTC. Its translation is CASSLIVGGQETQYF.

This clonotype was recorded many times. This rearrangement joins TRBV6-1 to TRBJ2-6; D might be TRBD2 (5 bases). Germline CDR1 MNHNS, CDR2 SASEGT. Trimming pared 0 bases from V and 0 bases from J, leaving 15 bases between. The CDR3 has 19 amino acids. CDR3 residues: CASSEAIGLRDSGANVLTF. DNA for the CDR3: TGTGCCAGCAGTGAAGCGATCGGACTGAGGGACTCTGGGGCCAACGTCCTGACTTTC.

This clonotype was counted many times. The chain is built from TRBV14 and TRBJ1-2, with D unclear. The V end was cut by 4 bases, the J end by 7 bases, with 16 bases between. Germline V gives CDR1 SGHDN, CDR2 FVKESK. This CDR3 has 14 residues. The CDR3 bases are TGTGCCAGCAGCCTATATGGAGTTCTCGGTGGCTACACCTTC. This codes for CASSLYGVLGGYTF.

Concerning this clonotype itself: A read error may be the cause here, since a much bigger clone is one base away. The chain couples TRBV10-3 to TRBJ2-3; D is unclear. Per the germline V gene, CDR1 is ENHRY and CDR2 is SYGVKD. Trimming took 10 bases from V and 13 from J, leaving 21 bases between them. The CDR3 runs to 12 residues. The CDR3 protein is CASGLRLGVEYF. The CDR3 bases are TGTGCCAGCGGTTTACGGCTAGGTGTGGAGTATTTT.

At least ten counts were recorded for this clonotype. This chain joins TRBV4-1 and TRBJ1-5; possible D gene TRBD1, 5 bases. The V gene's germline CDR1 is MGHRA and CDR2 YSYEKL. The CDR3 sequence is 16 residues long. V was shortened by 5 bases and J by 4 bases, with 18 bases between the two germline ends. DNA for the CDR3: TGCGCCAGCAGCTTACGATTTGGGGGGGATAATCAGCCCCAGCATTTT. Protein sequence: CASSLRFGGDNQPQHF.

This clonotype showed up many times. This rearrangement joins TRBV6-1 to TRBJ2-5, with D unresolved. Germline loops: CDR1 MNHNS, CDR2 SASEGT. This CDR3 comprises 13 residues. Trimming shortened V by 5 bases and J by 4 bases, and 11 bases separated the two germline ends. The CDR3 here is CASSKSWVETQYF. CDR3 in DNA: TGTGCCAGCAGTAAAAGTTGGGTAGAGACCCAGTACTTC.

Ten or more counts support this clonotype. This sequence joins TRBV4-1 and TRBJ2-3; D is possibly TRBD1 (6 bases). CDR1 MGHRA and CDR2 YSYEKL come from the germline V gene. Trimming left V 4 bases short and J 9 bases short, with 14 bases between. The CDR3 runs 13 residues. CDR3 loop: CASSPGTPVTQYF. The CDR3 nucleotides are TGCGCCAGCAGCCCGGGGACACCAGTAACGCAGTATTTT.